The next 6 T cell receptor beta chains were all read from a single sample in a study of T cell responses to AZD1222 COVID-19 vaccine. Sequencing used immunoSEQ multiplex PCR; TCRdb keeps in-frame clones, though not all of them. Of roughly 140,000 clones listed, approximately 90% are singletons. The sample consisted of peripheral blood, taken on day 0 of MenACWY control vaccination. All receptors come from an adult in good health.

The chain is built from TRBV7-6 and TRBJ2-7; D is perhaps TRBD1 or TRBD2 (6 bases each). CDR3 length: 14 residues. The germline V gene has CDR1 SGHVS and CDR2 FNYEAQ. V dropped 2 bases and J dropped 5 bases, with 13 bases sitting between them. The CDR3 sequence is CASSLSQGGHEQYF. The CDR3 DNA reads as TGTGCCAGCAGCTTATCACAGGGAGGTCACGAGCAGTACTTC. Full variable domain (rest looked up from reference TRBV7-6 and TRBJ2-7): GAGVSQSPRYKVTKRGQDVALRCDPISGHVSLYWYRQALGQGPEFLTYFNYEAQQDKSGLPNDRFSAERPEGSISTLTIQRTEQRDSAMYRCASSLSQGGHEQYFGPGTRLTVT.

The chain employs TRBV4-3 and TRBJ2-5; perhaps TRBD2 as D (6 bases). V was cut by 2 bases and J by 5 bases, with 12 bases left in between. This CDR3 contains 14 residues. The germline V gene has CDR1 LGHNA and CDR2 YSLEER. The CDR3: CASSQRGVGETQYF. The CDR3 DNA sequence: TGCGCCAGCAGCCAACGCGGGGTCGGGGAGACCCAGTACTTC.

This clone was counted a single time. The chain links TRBV19 to TRBJ1-4; D remains unclear. CDR1 is LNHDA, CDR2 SQIVND, per germline (reference sequence). The CDR3 has 15 residues. Trimming cost V 2 bases and J 5 bases, with 12 bases left between them. The CDR3 loop reads CASSITRAPNEKLFF. CDR3 nucleotide sequence: TGTGCCAGTAGTATAACCCGGGCACCAAATGAAAAACTGTTTTTT.

This chain links TRBV28 with TRBJ2-7, with D perhaps matching TRBD2 (5 bases). Germline V gives CDR1 MDHEN, CDR2 SYDVKM. This CDR3 spans 14 amino acids. The V and J ends lost 5 bases and 2 bases respectively, with 13 bases between them. CDR3 region: CASSQGGRPYEQYF. The CDR3 DNA follows: TGTGCCAGCAGTCAAGGAGGACGGCCCTACGAGCAGTACTTC.

The chain has TRBV24-1 and TRBJ1-2; TRBD1 aligns across 7 bases. The CDR3 spans 14 residues. With V trimmed by 4 bases and J by 5 bases, 6 bases remained unmatched. Germline V lookup: CDR1 KGHDR, CDR2 SFDVKD. The CDR3 DNA reads as TGTGCCACCAGTGAGGCCGGGACAGCGTATGGCTACACCTTC. Translating gives CATSEAGTAYGYTF.

This clone was seen just once. The chain couples TRBV10-2 to TRBJ2-7, with D hard to call. V was pared by 3 bases and J by 3 bases, with 18 bases between. Germline V gene sequence: CDR1 WSHSY, CDR2 SAAADI. This CDR3 comprises 16 residues. CDR3: CASSEGEAPLFYEQYF. CDR3 nucleotide sequence: TGCGCCAGCAGTGAAGGAGAGGCCCCTCTGTTCTACGAGCAGTACTTC.